A single sample gave rise to the 23 T cell receptor beta chains below, sequenced in a study of patients and donors after allogeneic stem cell transplantation (dated by TCRdb to between 2020 and 2021). The library came from RT-PCR. Sequencing used a NextSeq 550. TCRdb passed the public sequencing reads through fastp at Q25 and MiXCR, retaining productive beta sequences. Each CDR3 protein gets just one entry, which takes the most common genes and DNA from the rows behind it. Here the sample has 400,000 to 450,000 distinct CDR3 sequences; 16% occur a single time. The ten largest clones add up to just over 7% of the sample. The sequenced sample consisted of blood, either unsorted or a sorted T cell fraction (not recorded which). These receptors all stem from a human donor who was either an allogeneic HSCT recipient or a stem cell or donor lymphocyte infusion donor (not recorded which). It is not recorded whose cells these are; they may come from a transplant donor.

The table lists this clonotype with many counts. V and J are TRBV29-1 and TRBJ1-1; TRBD1 matches 7 bases. The CDR3 covers 10 residues. V lost 8 bases, J lost 9 bases, and 6 bases stayed unmatched. Germline V gives CDR1 SQVTM, CDR2 ANQGSEA. The CDR3 DNA reads as TGCAGCTCTACTAGGGGGCAAGCTTTCTTT. As protein: CSSTRGQAFF.

This clonotype was counted at least ten times. This rearrangement joins TRBV4-2 to TRBJ1-5; tentative D call: TRBD1 (5 bases). CDR3 length: 15 residues. CDR1 LGHNA and CDR2 YNFKEQ come from the germline V gene. V lost 0 bases, J lost 6 bases, and 12 bases lay in between. The CDR3 reads CASSQDGQGGQPQHF. The CDR3 nucleotides are TGTGCCAGCAGCCAAGATGGGCAGGGCGGTCAGCCCCAGCATTTT.

The rearrangement joins TRBV24-1 to TRBJ2-1, with 10 bases that match TRBD2. The CDR3 has 18 amino acids. After removal of 2 bases from V and 8 bases from J, the junction contained 14 bases not matched to a gene. Per the germline V gene, CDR1 is KGHDR and CDR2 is SFDVKD. This CDR3 reads CATSDSALAGVGADEQFF. DNA of the CDR3: TGTGCCACCAGTGATTCAGCGCTAGCGGGAGTAGGGGCGGATGAGCAGTTCTTC.

As DNA, the CDR3 is TGTGCCAGCATCGGGGACAGGGTCCCAAGAAACTATGGCTACACCTTC. The encoded protein is CASIGDRVPRNYGYTF. The J gene is TRBJ1-2, the V gene TRBV4-2; 9 positions match TRBD1. The CDR3 loop spans 16 amino acids. Germline V lookup: CDR1 LGHNA, CDR2 YNFKEQ. J was trimmed by 2 bases and V by 7 bases; bases with no gene match: 11.

This clonotype was counted ten times or more. The J gene is TRBJ2-2, the V gene TRBV5-1; 7 nucleotides align to TRBD1. This CDR3 contains 15 residues. Germline V gene sequence: CDR1 SGHRS, CDR2 YFSETQ. Germline trimming cut 1 base from V and 0 bases from J; bases unmatched to any gene: 0. CDR3 sequence (DNA): TGCGCCAGCAGCTTGACAGGGGCGAACACCGGGGAGCTGTTTTTT. Its protein is CASSLTGANTGELFF.

In this sample, this clonotype turned up many times. The J gene is TRBJ1-5, the V gene TRBV12-3 or TRBV12-4; a weak D match, TRBD1 (6 bases). The CDR3 covers 14 residues. V lost 7 bases and J 2 bases, leaving 12 bases between the germline ends. The CDR3 DNA reads TGTGCCAGCACTACAGGGTACGGCAATCAGCCCCAGCATTTT. This sequence encodes CASTTGYGNQPQHF.

Only a few counts were recorded for this clonotype. This chain connects TRBV3-1 to TRBJ2-1, with D possibly matching TRBD2 (6 bases). With 3 bases removed from V and 0 bases from J, the gap between germline ends came to 12 bases. Per germline, CDR1 LGHDT and CDR2 YNNKEL (reference sequence). The CDR3 consists of 16 residues. Here the CDR3 DNA reads TGTGCCAGCAGCCACCGGGACTTAAGCTCCTACAATGAGCAGTTCTTC. Its protein is CASSHRDLSSYNEQFF.

V is TRBV3-1 and J is TRBJ2-1; TRBD2 aligns across 8 bases. Per germline, CDR1 LGHDT and CDR2 YNNKEL (reference sequence). The CDR3 runs to 19 residues. V lost 0 bases to trimming and J lost 4 bases; unmatched junction nucleotides: 14. The CDR3 sequence is CASSQEHVGGLVFYNEQFF. CDR3 DNA sequence: TGTGCCAGCAGCCAAGAACACGTGGGGGGACTAGTGTTTTACAATGAGCAGTTCTTC.

V usage is TRBV29-1 and J usage is TRBJ2-3, with 9 bases that match TRBD1. After removal of 7 bases from V and 5 bases from J, the junction contained 7 bases not matched to a gene. The germline CDR1 and CDR2 sequences are SQVTM and ANQGSEA. CDR3 length: 13 residues. The CDR3 spells CSANRGRRDTQYF. In DNA form, the CDR3 reads TGCAGCGCCAACAGGGGGCGAAGAGATACGCAGTATTTT.

This clonotype came up a few times. The chain uses TRBV5-1 and TRBJ2-1; 8 nucleotides align to TRBD2. The germline V gene encodes CDR1 SGHRS and CDR2 YFSETQ. V lost 0 bases, J lost 6 bases, and 5 bases stayed unmatched. The CDR3 runs 15 residues. CDR3 nucleotide sequence: TGCGCCAGCAGCTTGGTCGGGAGGGCCGGCAATGAGCAGTTCTTC. Its translation is CASSLVGRAGNEQFF.

The rearrangement links TRBV11-2 to TRBJ2-1; TRBD2 matches at 14 bases. Germline V CDR1 and CDR2: SGHAT, FQNNGV. V dropped 1 base and J dropped 4; count of bases not matched to a gene: 9. The CDR3 has 19 amino acids. This CDR3 reads CASSLGLAGGQRRYNEQFF. The CDR3 nucleotides are TGTGCCAGCAGCTTAGGACTAGCGGGGGGGCAAAGAAGATACAATGAGCAGTTCTTC. Full variable domain (missing parts from reference TRBV11-2 and TRBJ2-1): EAGVAQSPRYKIIEKRQSVAFWCNPISGHATLYWYQQILGQGPKLLIQFQNNGVVDDSQLPKDRFSAERLKGVDSTLKIQPAKLEDSAVYLCASSLGLAGGQRRYNEQFFGPGTRLTVL.

This clonotype was seen only a few times. V gene TRBV11-2 combines with J gene TRBJ2-5; D not certain. Looked up from germline, CDR1 is SGHAT and CDR2 is FQNNGV. This CDR3 comprises 12 residues. V shed 0 bases and J shed 5 bases, with 4 bases lying between them. The CDR3 sequence is CASSLDMETQYF. The CDR3 DNA is TGTGCCAGCAGCTTAGATATGGAGACCCAGTACTTC.

This clonotype was observed a handful of times. V is TRBV18 and J is TRBJ2-6; possibly TRBD2 for D (6 bases). Germline assignment: CDR1 KGHSH and CDR2 LQKENI. Trimming stripped 5 bases from V and 4 bases from J, with 18 bases between. The CDR3 contains 17 residues. Here the CDR3 reads CASSGGTKMTGANVLTF. The CDR3 DNA is TGTGCCAGCTCAGGGGGGACCAAAATGACCGGGGCCAACGTCCTGACTTTC.

In its sample, this clonotype was seen many times. This sequence joins TRBV5-1 and TRBJ1-5; D call uncertain. The V end was cut by 3 bases, the J end by 5 bases, with 12 bases between. From germline, CDR1 is SGHRS and CDR2 YFSETQ. This CDR3 comprises 14 residues. Written as DNA, the CDR3 is TGCGCCAGCAGCTCCGGAGCGTCTGATCAGCCCCAGCATTTT. This codes for CASSSGASDQPQHF.

The chain carries TRBV7-6 and TRBJ2-2; D is undetermined. The CDR3 totals 15 residues. The V end was cut by 1 base, the J end by 6 bases, with 12 bases between. Germline-derived CDR1 and CDR2 are SGHVS and FNYEAQ. The CDR3 sequence: CASSLGAILPGELFF. Written as DNA, the CDR3 is TGTGCCAGCAGCTTAGGAGCTATTCTCCCCGGGGAGCTGTTTTTT.

This clonotype showed up just a few times. The chain couples TRBV12-3 or TRBV12-4 to TRBJ1-5; 10 nucleotides align to TRBD1. The CDR3 has 18 amino acids. Unmatched junction bases numbered 10, after V lost 5 bases and J lost 0 bases. The CDR3 nucleotides are TGTGCCAGCAGTGGGGGGACAGGGGCCAACCCTAGCAATCAGCCCCAGCATTTT. Its protein product is CASSGGTGANPSNQPQHF.

This chain links TRBV12-3 or TRBV12-4 with TRBJ2-1, with D perhaps assigned TRBD1 or TRBD2 (5 bases each). Trimming cost V 4 bases and J 4 bases, with 14 bases left between them. This CDR3 has 15 residues. The CDR3 DNA reads as TGTGCCAGCAGTTCCCCGGGACGCCGATACAATGAGCAGTTCTTC. Protein sequence: CASSSPGRRYNEQFF.

This clonotype was detected only a few times. The chain combines TRBV5-1 with TRBJ1-1, with 7 nucleotides matching TRBD1. Germline CDR1 and CDR2: SGHRS and YFSETQ. V lost 4 bases and J lost 4; bases outside the gene matches: 7. The CDR3 is made up of 14 amino acids. In DNA, the CDR3 is TGCGCCAGCAGCGTACAGGGGACCGGCACTGAAGCTTTCTTT. It yields the protein CASSVQGTGTEAFF.

This clonotype has ten or more counts. The chain uses TRBV29-1 and TRBJ2-1, with 11 bases that match TRBD2. Germline trimming cut 3 bases from V and 3 bases from J; bases unmatched to any gene: 4. Per germline, CDR1 SQVTM and CDR2 ANQGSEA. The CDR3 totals 15 residues. This CDR3 is CSVEGSGRVYNEQFF. As DNA, the CDR3 is TGCAGCGTTGAGGGTAGCGGGAGGGTCTACAATGAGCAGTTCTTC.

This clonotype appeared a few times. The rearrangement links TRBV20-1 to TRBJ2-3; D is perhaps TRBD2 (6 bases). The V end was cut by 7 bases, the J end by 6 bases, with 14 bases between. The CDR3 is made up of 12 amino acids. Germline loops: CDR1 DFQATT, CDR2 SNEGSKA (reference sequence). CDR3 sequence: CSGQTSSDTQYF. CDR3 in DNA: TGCAGTGGCCAGACTAGTTCTGATACGCAGTATTTT.

This clonotype was recorded a few times. The chain links TRBV20-1 to TRBJ1-4, with a possible D match to TRBD1 (5 bases). Germline loops: CDR1 DFQATT, CDR2 SNEGSKA (reference sequence). With 2 bases removed from V and 8 bases from J, the gap between germline ends came to 15 bases. CDR3 length: 14 amino acids. The CDR3 coding sequence is TGCAGTGCTAGACCACCGGGACGGAGCGAAAAACTGTTTTTT. Its protein is CSARPPGRSEKLFF.

On this clonotype itself: The missing conserved phenylalanine or tryptophan at the end of this CDR3 makes a read error likely. Because the CDR3's place on the DNA is in doubt, the DNA is left out and the CDR3 is given as listed by TCRdb. The chain employs TRBV11-3 and TRBJ2-7; the table names TRBD1, a call not compared with the DNA. CDR1 SGHNT and CDR2 YENEEA come from the germline V gene. The CDR3 numbers 11 amino acids, ends counted. The CDR3 region is CASSLRTGQEI.

This chain links TRBV15 with TRBJ1-2, with 10 bases identical to TRBD1. Germline trimming cut 5 bases from V and 1 base from J; bases unmatched to any gene: 4. Germline loops: CDR1 LNHNV, CDR2 YYDKDF (reference sequence). CDR3 size: 15 residues. The CDR3 spells CATSARTGGNYGYTF. CDR3 DNA sequence: TGTGCCACCAGCGCGCGGACAGGGGGTAACTATGGCTACACCTTC.